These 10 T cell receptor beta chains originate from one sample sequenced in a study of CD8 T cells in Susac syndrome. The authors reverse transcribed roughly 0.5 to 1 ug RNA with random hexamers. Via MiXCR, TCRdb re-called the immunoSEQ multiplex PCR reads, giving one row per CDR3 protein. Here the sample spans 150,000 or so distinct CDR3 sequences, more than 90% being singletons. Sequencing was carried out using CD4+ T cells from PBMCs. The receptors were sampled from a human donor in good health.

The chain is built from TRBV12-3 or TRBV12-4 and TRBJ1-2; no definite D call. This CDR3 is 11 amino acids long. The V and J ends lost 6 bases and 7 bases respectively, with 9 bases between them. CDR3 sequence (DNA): TGTGCCAGCAGCTTCGGTTTTGGCTACACCTTC. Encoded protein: CASSFGFGYTF.

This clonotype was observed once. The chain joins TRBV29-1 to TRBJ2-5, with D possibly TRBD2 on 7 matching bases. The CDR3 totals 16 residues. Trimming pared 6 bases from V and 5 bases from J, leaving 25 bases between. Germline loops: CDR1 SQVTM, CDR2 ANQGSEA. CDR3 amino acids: CSVLRSRGRPTETQYF. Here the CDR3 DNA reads TGCAGCGTCCTAAGGTCGCGGGGGCGACCTACTGAGACCCAGTACTTC.

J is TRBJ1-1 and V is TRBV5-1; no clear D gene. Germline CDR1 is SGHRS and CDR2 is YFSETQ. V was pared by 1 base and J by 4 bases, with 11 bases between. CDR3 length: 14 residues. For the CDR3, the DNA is TGCGCCAGCAGCTTGTTCGACCCGGGCACTGAAGCTTTCTTT. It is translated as CASSLFDPGTEAFF.

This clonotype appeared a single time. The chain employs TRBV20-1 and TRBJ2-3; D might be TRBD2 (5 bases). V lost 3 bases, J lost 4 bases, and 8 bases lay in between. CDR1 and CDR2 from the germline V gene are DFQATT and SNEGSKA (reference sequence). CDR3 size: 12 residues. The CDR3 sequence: CSASGVADTQYF. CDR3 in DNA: TGCAGTGCTAGCGGGGTGGCAGATACGCAGTATTTT.

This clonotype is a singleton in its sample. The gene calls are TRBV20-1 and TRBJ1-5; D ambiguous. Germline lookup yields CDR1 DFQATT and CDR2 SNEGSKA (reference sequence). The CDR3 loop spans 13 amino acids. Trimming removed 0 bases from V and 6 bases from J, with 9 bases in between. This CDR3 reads CSAREGRLQPQHF. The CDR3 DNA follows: TGCAGTGCTAGAGAGGGCAGGCTTCAGCCCCAGCATTTT.

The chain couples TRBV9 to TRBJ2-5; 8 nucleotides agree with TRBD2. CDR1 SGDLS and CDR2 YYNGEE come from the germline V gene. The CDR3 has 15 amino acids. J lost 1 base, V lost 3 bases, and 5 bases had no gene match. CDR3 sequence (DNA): TGTGCCAGCAGCGCCAGGGGACTAGGCCAAGAGACCCAGTACTTC. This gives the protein CASSARGLGQETQYF.

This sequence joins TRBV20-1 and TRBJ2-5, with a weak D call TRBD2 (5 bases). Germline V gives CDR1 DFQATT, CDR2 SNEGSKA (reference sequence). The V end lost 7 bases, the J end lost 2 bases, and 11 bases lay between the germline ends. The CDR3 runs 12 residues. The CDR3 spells CSGGKGQETQYF. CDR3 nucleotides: TGCAGTGGAGGGAAGGGACAAGAGACCCAGTACTTC.

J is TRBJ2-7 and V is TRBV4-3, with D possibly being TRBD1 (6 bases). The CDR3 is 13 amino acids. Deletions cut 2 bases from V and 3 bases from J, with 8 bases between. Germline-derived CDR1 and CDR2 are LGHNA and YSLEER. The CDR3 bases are TGCGCCAGCAGCCAACCAGGGGTCTACGAGCAGTACTTC. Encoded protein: CASSQPGVYEQYF.

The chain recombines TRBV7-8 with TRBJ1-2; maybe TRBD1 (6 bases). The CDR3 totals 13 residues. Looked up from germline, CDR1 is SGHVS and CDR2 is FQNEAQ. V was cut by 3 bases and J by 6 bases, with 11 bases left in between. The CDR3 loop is CASSFTGLDGYTF. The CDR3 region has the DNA TGTGCCAGCAGCTTTACAGGGTTGGATGGCTACACCTTC.

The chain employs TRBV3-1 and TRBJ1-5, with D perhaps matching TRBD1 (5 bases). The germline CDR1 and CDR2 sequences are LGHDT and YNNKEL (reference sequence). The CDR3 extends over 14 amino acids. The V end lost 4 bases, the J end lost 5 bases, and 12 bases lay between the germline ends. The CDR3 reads CASSPVGTYQPQHF. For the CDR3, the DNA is TGTGCCAGCAGCCCGGTGGGGACGTATCAGCCCCAGCATTTT. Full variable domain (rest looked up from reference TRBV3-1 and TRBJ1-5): DTAVSQTPKYLVTQMGNDKSIKCEQNLGHDTMYWYKQDSKKFLKIMFSYNNKELIINETVPNRFSPKSPDKAHLNLHINSLELGDSAVYFCASSPVGTYQPQHFGDGTRLSIL.